This T cell receptor (beta chain) was sequenced for a study of T-cell memory formation after mild COVID-19. A few counts support this clonotype. Its specificity is unknown. TCRalpha and TCRbeta libraries used 5'RACE with constant-segment primers and UMIs. MiXCR was run by TCRdb on the 5' RACE reads, yielding one entry per CDR3 protein. The profile shows roughly 450,000 distinct CDR3 sequences, about 20% of them singletons. Findings and limits, study-wide: The study found balanced CD4/CD8 in clones contracting day 15 to 85 and a CD4+ lean in later expanders. Contracting CD8+ clones were enriched in EMRA, CD4+ mainly in CM and EM.

Sequencing was carried out using PBMCs or a T cell subset sorted from them (not recorded which). The receptor was derived from an adult woman who had mild COVID-19 (a few samples of this study predate the infection). Cell type and time point are not known.

CDR3 sequence (DNA): TGTGCCAGCAGTTTAAATCTCGGGGGTGGGAATCAGCCCCAGCATTTT. Amino acid sequence: CASSLNLGGGNQPQHF. The J gene is TRBJ1-5, the V gene TRBV12-3 or TRBV12-4; weak D call: TRBD1 (5 bases). The CDR3 sequence is 16 residues long. V lost 2 bases, J lost 4 bases, and 15 bases lay in between.